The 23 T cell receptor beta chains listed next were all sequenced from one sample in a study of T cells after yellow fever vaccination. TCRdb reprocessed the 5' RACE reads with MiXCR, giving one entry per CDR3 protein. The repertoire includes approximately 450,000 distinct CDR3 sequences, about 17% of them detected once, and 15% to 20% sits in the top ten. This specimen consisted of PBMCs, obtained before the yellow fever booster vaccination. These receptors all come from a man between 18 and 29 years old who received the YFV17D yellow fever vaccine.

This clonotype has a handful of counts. The CDR3 is CASSQGGLATTQYF. The CDR3 region has the DNA TGCGCCAGCAGCCAAGGCGGACTAGCCACGACCCAGTACTTC. The V and J genes are TRBV4-1 and TRBJ2-5, with TRBD2 matching over 8 bases. Germline assignment: CDR1 MGHRA and CDR2 YSYEKL. J lost 7 bases, V lost 1 base, and 5 bases had no gene match. CDR3 length: 14 residues.

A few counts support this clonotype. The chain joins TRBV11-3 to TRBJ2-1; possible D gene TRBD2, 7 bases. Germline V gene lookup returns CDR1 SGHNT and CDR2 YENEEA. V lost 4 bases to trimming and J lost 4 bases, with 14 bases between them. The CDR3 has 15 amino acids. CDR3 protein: CASSSGGGPYNEQFF. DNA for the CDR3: TGTGCCAGCAGCTCGGGGGGCGGCCCTTACAATGAGCAGTTCTTC.

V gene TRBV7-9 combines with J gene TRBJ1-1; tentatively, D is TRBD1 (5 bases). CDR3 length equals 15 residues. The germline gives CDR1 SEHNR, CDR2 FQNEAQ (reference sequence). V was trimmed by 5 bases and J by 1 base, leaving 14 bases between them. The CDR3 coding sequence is TGTGCCAGCAGCCCCGGCTGGGGCGAGAACACTGAAGCTTTCTTT. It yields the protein CASSPGWGENTEAFF.

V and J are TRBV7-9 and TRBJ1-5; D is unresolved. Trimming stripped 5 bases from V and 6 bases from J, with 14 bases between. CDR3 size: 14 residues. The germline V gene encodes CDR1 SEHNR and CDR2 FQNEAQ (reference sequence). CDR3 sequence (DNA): TGTGCCAGCAGCAAAGGACGGGGAGGTCAGCCCCAGCATTTT. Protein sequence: CASSKGRGGQPQHF.

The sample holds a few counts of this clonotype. This CDR3 reads CASSLQGPALGGDEQFF. In nucleotides, the CDR3 is TGTGCCAGCAGTTTACAAGGCCCGGCCCTAGGCGGGGATGAGCAGTTCTTC. The chain combines TRBV27 with TRBJ2-1; D is possibly TRBD2 (6 bases). V dropped 2 bases and J dropped 8 bases, with 22 bases sitting between them. The length of the CDR3 is 17 residues. Germline values: CDR1 MNHEY, CDR2 SMNVEV (reference sequence).

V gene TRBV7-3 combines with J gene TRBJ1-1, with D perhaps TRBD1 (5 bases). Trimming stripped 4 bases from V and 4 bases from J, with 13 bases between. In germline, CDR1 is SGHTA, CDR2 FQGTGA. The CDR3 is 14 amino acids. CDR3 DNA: TGTGCCAGCAGCTCCTGGGATGGGGCCACTGAAGCTTTCTTT. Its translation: CASSSWDGATEAFF.

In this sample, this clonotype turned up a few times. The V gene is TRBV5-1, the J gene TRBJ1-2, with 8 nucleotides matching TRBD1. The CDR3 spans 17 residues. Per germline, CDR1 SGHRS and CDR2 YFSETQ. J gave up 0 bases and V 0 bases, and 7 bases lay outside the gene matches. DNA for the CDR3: TGCGCCAGCAGCTTGGAGGCCAGGGGGCGAGCTAACTATGGCTACACCTTC. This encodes CASSLEARGRANYGYTF.

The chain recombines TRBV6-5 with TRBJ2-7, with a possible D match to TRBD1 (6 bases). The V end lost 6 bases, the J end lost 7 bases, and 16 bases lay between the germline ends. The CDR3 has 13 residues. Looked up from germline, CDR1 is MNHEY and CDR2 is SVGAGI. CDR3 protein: CASSPLGADEQYV. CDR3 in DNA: TGTGCCAGCAGCCCCCTGGGGGCTGATGAGCAGTACGTC.

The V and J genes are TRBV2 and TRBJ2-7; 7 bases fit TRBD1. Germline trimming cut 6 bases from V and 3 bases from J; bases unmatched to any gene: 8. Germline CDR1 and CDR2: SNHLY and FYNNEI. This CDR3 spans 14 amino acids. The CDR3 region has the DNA TGTGCCAGCAGCCGGGACAGCCCATTCTACGAGCAGTACGTC. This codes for CASSRDSPFYEQYV.

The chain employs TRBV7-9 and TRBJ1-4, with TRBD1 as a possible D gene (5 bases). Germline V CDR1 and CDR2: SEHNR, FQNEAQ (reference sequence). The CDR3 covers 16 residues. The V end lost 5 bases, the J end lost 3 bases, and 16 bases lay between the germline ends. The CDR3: CASSRTKSGPNEKLFF. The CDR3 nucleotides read TGTGCCAGCAGCCGAACTAAGTCGGGGCCTAATGAAAAACTGTTTTTT.

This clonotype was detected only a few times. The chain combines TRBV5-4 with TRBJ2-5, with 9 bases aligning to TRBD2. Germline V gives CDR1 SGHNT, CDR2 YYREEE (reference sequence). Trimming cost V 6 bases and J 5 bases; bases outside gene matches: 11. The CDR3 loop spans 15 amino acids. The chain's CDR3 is CASTDPSGAGETQYF. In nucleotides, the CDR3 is TGTGCCAGCACCGATCCTAGCGGGGCTGGGGAGACCCAGTACTTC.

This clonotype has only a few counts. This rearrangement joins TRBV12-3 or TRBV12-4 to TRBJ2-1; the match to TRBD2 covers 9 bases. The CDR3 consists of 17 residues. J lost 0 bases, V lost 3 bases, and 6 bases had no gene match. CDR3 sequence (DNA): TGTGCCAGCAGTTTGGGGCTAGCGGGGACCTCCTACAATGAGCAGTTCTTC. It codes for CASSLGLAGTSYNEQFF.

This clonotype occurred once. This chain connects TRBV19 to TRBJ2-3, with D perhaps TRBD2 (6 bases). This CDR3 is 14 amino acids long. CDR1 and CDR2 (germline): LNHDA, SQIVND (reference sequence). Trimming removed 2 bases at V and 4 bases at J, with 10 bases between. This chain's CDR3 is CASSIRGGPDTQYF. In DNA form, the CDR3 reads TGTGCCAGTAGTATAAGGGGAGGACCAGATACGCAGTATTTT.

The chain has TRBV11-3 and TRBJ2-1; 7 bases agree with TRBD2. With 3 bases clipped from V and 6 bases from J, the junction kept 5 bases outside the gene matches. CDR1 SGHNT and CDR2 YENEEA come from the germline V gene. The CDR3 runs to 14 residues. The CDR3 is CASSFGGGVNEQFF. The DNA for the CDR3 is TGTGCCAGCAGCTTTGGGGGGGGAGTCAATGAGCAGTTCTTC.

The CDR3 here is CASSVAGQSYNEQFF. The DNA of the CDR3 is TGTGCCAGCAGCGTAGCGGGACAAAGCTACAATGAGCAGTTCTTC. The genes are TRBV9 and TRBJ2-1, with D perhaps TRBD1 (6 bases). V lost 0 bases and J 3 bases, leaving 10 bases between the germline ends. The V gene's germline CDR1 is SGDLS and CDR2 YYNGEE. The CDR3 is 15 amino acids.

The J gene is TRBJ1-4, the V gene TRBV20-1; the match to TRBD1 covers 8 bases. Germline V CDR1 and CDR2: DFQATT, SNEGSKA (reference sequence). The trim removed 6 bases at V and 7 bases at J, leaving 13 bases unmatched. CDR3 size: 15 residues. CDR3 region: CSAPVPGGVGEKLFF. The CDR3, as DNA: TGCAGTGCCCCCGTTCCAGGGGGCGTTGGTGAAAAACTGTTTTTT.

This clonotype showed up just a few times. The CDR3 DNA sequence: TGTGCCAGCAGTTTATCAGGAAGGGGGACTGAAGCTTTCTTT. This sequence encodes CASSLSGRGTEAFF. This chain uses TRBV12-3 or TRBV12-4 with TRBJ1-1; D might be TRBD1 (6 bases). The CDR3 sequence is 14 residues long. The V end was cut by 2 bases, the J end by 5 bases, with 12 bases between.

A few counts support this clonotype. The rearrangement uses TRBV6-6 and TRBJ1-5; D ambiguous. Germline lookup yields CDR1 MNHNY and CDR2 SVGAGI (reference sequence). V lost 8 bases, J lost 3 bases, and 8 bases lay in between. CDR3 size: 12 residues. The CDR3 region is CASASFNQPQHF. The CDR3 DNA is TGTGCCAGCGCATCATTCAATCAGCCCCAGCATTTT.

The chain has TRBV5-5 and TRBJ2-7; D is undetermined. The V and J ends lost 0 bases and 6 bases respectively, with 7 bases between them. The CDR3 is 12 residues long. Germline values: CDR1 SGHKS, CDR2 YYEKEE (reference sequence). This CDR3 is CASSLGALEQYF. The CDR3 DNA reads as TGTGCCAGCAGCTTGGGGGCCCTCGAGCAGTACTTC.

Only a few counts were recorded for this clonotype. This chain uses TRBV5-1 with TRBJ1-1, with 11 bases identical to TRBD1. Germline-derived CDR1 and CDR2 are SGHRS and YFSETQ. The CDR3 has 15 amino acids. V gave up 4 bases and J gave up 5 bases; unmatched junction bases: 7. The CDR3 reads CASSHGQGAVTEAFF. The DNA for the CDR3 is TGCGCCAGCAGCCATGGACAGGGGGCGGTAACTGAAGCTTTCTTT.

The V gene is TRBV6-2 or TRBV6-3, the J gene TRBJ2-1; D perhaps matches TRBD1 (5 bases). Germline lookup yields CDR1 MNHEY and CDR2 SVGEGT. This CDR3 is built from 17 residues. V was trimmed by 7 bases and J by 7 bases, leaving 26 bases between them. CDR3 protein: CASTSHFGRVVGNEQFF. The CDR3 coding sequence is TGTGCCAGCACCTCTCATTTCGGCAGGGTGGTTGGAAATGAGCAGTTCTTC.

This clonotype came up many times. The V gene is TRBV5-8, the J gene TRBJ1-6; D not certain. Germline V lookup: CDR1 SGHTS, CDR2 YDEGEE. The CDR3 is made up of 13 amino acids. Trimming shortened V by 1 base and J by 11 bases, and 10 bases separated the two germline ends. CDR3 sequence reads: CASSLPGPAPLHF. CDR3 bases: TGTGCCAGCAGCTTGCCGGGTCCAGCACCCCTCCACTTT.

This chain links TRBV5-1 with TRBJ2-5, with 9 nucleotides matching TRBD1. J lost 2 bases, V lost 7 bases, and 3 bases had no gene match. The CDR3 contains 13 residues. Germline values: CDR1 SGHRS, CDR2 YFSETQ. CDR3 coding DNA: TGCGCCAGCCAGGGACAGGGACAAGAGACCCAGTACTTC. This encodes CASQGQGQETQYF.